Presented here are 9 T cell receptor beta chains from one specimen sequenced in a study of tissue T cells after allogeneic stem cell transplantation. This research-autopsy study prospectively enrolled adult allogeneic hematopoietic cell transplant recipients with steroid-refractory graft-versus-host disease. TCRdb's table, derived via immunoSEQ multiplex PCR, lists solely in-frame clones and lacks some. The table records a few thousand clones, around 67% of them present only once. This sample comprised left colon tissue, obtained at autopsy. The receptors derive from an older male patient with steroid-refractory graft-versus-host disease after an allogeneic stem cell transplant. Among the T cells, some may be from the graft donor.

A few counts support this clone. J is TRBJ1-6 and V is TRBV6-6, with 7 bases that match TRBD1. Germline trimming cut 0 bases from V and 18 bases from J; bases unmatched to any gene: 5. There are 12 residues in the CDR3. Germline V gives CDR1 MNHNY, CDR2 SVGAGI (reference sequence). The CDR3 reads CASSYSGQANHF. The CDR3 nucleotides are TGTGCCAGCAGTTACTCTGGACAGGCAAACCACTTT.

This clone has only a few counts. The chain links TRBV5-4 to TRBJ1-3, with 7 bases identical to TRBD1. Germline V gene sequence: CDR1 SGHNT, CDR2 YYREEE (reference sequence). Trimming removed 3 bases from V and 0 bases from J; junction bases left unmatched: 3. CDR3 size: 15 residues. This CDR3 is CASSYRGGSGNTIYF. The CDR3 DNA is TGTGCCAGCAGCTACAGGGGCGGCTCTGGAAACACCATATATTTT. Based on the CDR3 plus reference TRBV5-4 and TRBJ1-3, the full variable domain is ETGVTQSPTHLIKTRGQQVTLRCSSQSGHNTVSWYQQALGQGPQFIFQYYREEENGRGNFPPRFSGLQFPNYSSELNVNALELDDSALYLCASSYRGGSGNTIYFGEGSWLTVV.

Only a few counts were recorded for this clone. The gene calls are TRBV9 and TRBJ2-5, with D perhaps matching TRBD2 (5 bases). Trimming took 0 bases from V and 4 from J, leaving 10 bases between them. The length of the CDR3 is 14 residues. In germline, CDR1 is SGDLS, CDR2 YYNGEE. In DNA form, the CDR3 reads TGTGCCAGCAGCGTAGCAGTAGAGGGAGAGACCCAGTACTTC. Protein sequence: CASSVAVEGETQYF.

This chain connects TRBV11-2 to TRBJ2-5; D gene uncertain. The CDR3 sequence is 14 residues long. Germline V gene sequence: CDR1 SGHAT, CDR2 FQNNGV. Trimming pared 5 bases from V and 1 base from J, leaving 11 bases between. The CDR3 reads CASSPQSGQETQYF. The CDR3, as DNA: TGTGCCAGCAGCCCCCAGTCGGGCCAAGAGACCCAGTACTTC.

J is TRBJ1-3 and V is TRBV19; 9 nucleotides line up with TRBD1. There are 15 residues in the CDR3. In germline, CDR1 is LNHDA, CDR2 SQIVND (reference sequence). Unmatched junction bases numbered 5, after V lost 8 bases and J lost 0 bases. The CDR3, as DNA: TGTGCCAGTGGGGGGACAGGGTACTCTGGAAACACCATATATTTT. It codes for CASGGTGYSGNTIYF.

There are a few counts of this clone. The chain links TRBV28 to TRBJ2-2; 9 bases align to TRBD1. Germline-derived CDR1 and CDR2 are MDHEN and SYDVKM. The CDR3 spans 15 residues. With 4 bases clipped from V and 3 bases from J, the junction kept 3 bases outside the gene matches. The CDR3 protein is CASSSWTGDTGELFF. As DNA, the CDR3 is TGTGCCAGCAGTTCCTGGACAGGGGACACCGGGGAGCTGTTTTTT.

The chain joins TRBV7-9 to TRBJ2-3; possibly TRBD1 or TRBD2 for D (5 bases each). This CDR3 region has 15 residues. Germline lookup yields CDR1 SEHNR and CDR2 FQNEAQ (reference sequence). The V gene lost 1 base and the J gene lost 0 bases, with 8 bases spanning the gap. The CDR3 region is CASSLVWDSTDTQYF. DNA for the CDR3: TGTGCCAGCAGCTTAGTCTGGGACAGCACAGATACGCAGTATTTT. Full variable domain (outside the CDR3, taken from reference TRBV7-9 and TRBJ2-3): DTGVSQNPRHKITKRGQNVTFRCDPISEHNRLYWYRQTLGQGPEFLTYFQNEAQLEKSRLLSDRFSAERPKGSFSTLEIQRTEQGDSAMYLCASSLVWDSTDTQYFGPGTRLTVL.

Points on this clone: The sample has other DNA sequences that encode this CDR3 too. The chain uses TRBV7-9 and TRBJ2-7; no definite D call. In germline, CDR1 is SEHNR, CDR2 FQNEAQ (reference sequence). The V gene lost 3 bases and the J gene lost 0 bases, with 0 bases spanning the gap. The CDR3 spans 11 residues. The CDR3 region has the DNA TGTGCCAGCAGCTTCTCCTACGAGCAGTACTTC. Its protein is CASSFSYEQYF.

This clone was seen a single time. The CDR3 is CSASLTDNQPQHF. CDR3 DNA: TGCAGTGCTAGTTTAACAGACAATCAGCCCCAGCATTTT. The rearrangement uses TRBV20-1 and TRBJ1-5; D ambiguous. CDR3 length equals 13 residues. Trimming removed 3 bases at V and 3 bases at J, with 9 bases between. CDR1 and CDR2 (germline): DFQATT, SNEGSKA (reference sequence).